Listed here are 5 T cell receptor beta chains from one sample, sequenced in a study of shared T cell receptors in the human thymus. The assay was immunoSEQ multiplex PCR, and TCRdb's table has in-frame clones only and misses some. The sample has 600,000 to 900,000 clones; approximately 85% are singletons. These data were likewise used in another study, on human thymus T cells.

The sample comprised thymocytes. The receptors originated from a girl under three years old with a congenital heart defect.

The chain recombines TRBV5-1 with TRBJ2-1; 9 bases map to TRBD1. Unmatched junction bases numbered 4, after V lost 2 bases and J lost 4 bases. Germline assignment: CDR1 SGHRS and CDR2 YFSETQ. The CDR3 spans 15 residues. CDR3 in DNA: TGCGCCAGCAGCTTCGGGGACAGGGCTTACAATGAGCAGTTCTTC. This encodes CASSFGDRAYNEQFF.

J is TRBJ2-7 and V is TRBV12-5; 9 bases line up with TRBD1. This CDR3 comprises 16 residues. CDR1 and CDR2 from the germline V gene are LGHNT and FRNRAP. The V segment lost 0 bases and the J segment 1 base; nucleotides outside the gene matches: 4. The CDR3 protein is CASGLVIGTGSYEQYF. The CDR3 DNA reads TGTGCTAGTGGTTTGGTAATCGGGACAGGGTCCTACGAGCAGTACTTC.

The chain carries TRBV19 and TRBJ1-2, with TRBD1 as a possible D gene (5 bases). Germline V gives CDR1 LNHDA, CDR2 SQIVND (reference sequence). The germline V and J ends were trimmed by 4 bases and 7 bases, with 19 bases remaining between them. This CDR3 is 15 amino acids long. Written as DNA, the CDR3 is TGTGCCAGTAGTAACCCCGTTCAGGGAAGGGGTGGCTACACCTTC. It translates to CASSNPVQGRGGYTF.

The V call is TRBV6-1, the J call TRBJ1-2, with D possibly TRBD1 on 6 matching bases. Germline CDR1 reads MNHNS; CDR2 reads SASEGT. V gave up 7 bases and J gave up 3 bases, with 18 bases separating them. This CDR3 comprises 15 residues. The CDR3 nucleotides read TGTGCCAGCACGGCCGAGGGGGGGCTTGACTATGGCTACACCTTC. The encoded protein is CASTAEGGLDYGYTF.

This clone was picked up a small number of times. The chain combines TRBV6-6 with TRBJ1-3, with a weak D call TRBD1 (6 bases). V dropped 7 bases and J dropped 4 bases, with 14 bases sitting between them. The CDR3 has 14 residues. CDR1 MNHNY and CDR2 SVGAGI come from the germline V gene (reference sequence). The CDR3 nucleotides read TGTGCCAGCATCCCTTTGGGGACAGGAAACACCATATATTTT. Translated, it gives CASIPLGTGNTIYF.